Below, one TCR beta chain is given with its context. This clone was seen only a few times. Its antigen remains undetermined. At one end, the junction sequence differs from germline, possibly due to a read error. The CDR3 numbers 12 residues from cysteine through phenylalanine. The only DNA kept is the CDR3, 36 bases in frame from the first base. For CDR1 and CDR2, the germline V gene (reference sequence) lists SEHNR and FQNEAQ. The label giving this sample's time point can be read as: baseline before oral tofacitinib. From alopecia areata patients, peripheral blood was collected along with lesional scalp punch biopsies. Human scalp biopsies were fixed immediately in PAXgene tissue containers. The data were taken from a study of CD8+ T cells in alopecia areata listed by TCRdb under 2018. About the study as a whole: The treated patients, all with moderate-to-severe alopecia areata, were enrolled in an open-label pilot trial of oral tofacitinib given at 5 to 10 mg twice daily. Tofacitinib was given for 6 to 18 months, followed by 6 months of follow-up off drug to assess delayed response and recurrence. In both human patients and the C3H/HeJ mouse model, the study applied high-throughput TCRbeta sequencing to look at T cell clonal expansion in alopecia areata. In humans, TCRbeta sequencing was performed on scalp tissue and on sorted CD4+ and CD8+ peripheral blood T cells from healthy controls and from patients with patchy or totalis/universalis alopecia areata. Patients on tofacitinib were biopsied at baseline and after 4 and 24 weeks of treatment, and several of the patients also had a later scalp biopsy. Scalp clonality was compared across normal scalp (n=4), patchy alopecia areata scalp (n=8), and alopecia totalis/universalis scalp (n=8). The RNA source kit depended on sample type: the PAXgene miRNA kit for fixed scalp, the miRNeasy kit for PBMCs, and the RNeasy kit for mouse skin. Amplification of TCRbeta CDR3 regions was done by immunoSEQ multiplex PCR using 35 Vbeta forward primers and 13 Jbeta reverse primers. Study-level results and caveats: Compared with mice, TCR sequences shared between patients were less clear, possibly partly because of HLA diversity across the patient population. Lesional scalp, especially in alopecia totalis/universalis, showed higher clonality and more expanded CD8+ clones than normal scalp, suggesting antigenic drive. Scalp TCR repertoire analysis is complicated because resident alphabeta T cells in normal human skin are also sequenced, whereas mouse skin is dominated by gammadelta T cells.

The library came from the immunoSEQ multiplex PCR assay. To provide template for TCR sequencing, every sample had RNA extracted and reverse transcribed into cDNA. First-strand cDNA was synthesized with SuperScript III using a 2:1 mix of oligo-dT and random hexamers. A synthetic immune receptor repertoire was used to measure amplification bias, and any remaining bias was corrected computationally. Per the authors' processing: Raw reads were preprocessed for error removal, and CDR3 was defined according to IMGT conventions as running from the conserved cysteine to phenylalanine. Clonality was computed as 1 minus the Shannon entropy, with the entropy normalized by log2 of the number of productive unique TCRs. Scalp TCRbeta sequences were cross-referenced with sorted blood CD4 and CD8 repertoires so that the CD4 or CD8 identity of scalp clones could be inferred. The source is immuneACCESS, and TCRdb retained only in-frame sequences with V and J called. Part of the clones is not carried over; for the studies checked, unresolved V genes explain less than half of this, and the remainder is unexplained. That table furnishes V, J and clone size, whereas the DNA furnished D and trimming. The sample records approximately 7,800 clones, 64% of which are singletons. The top ten hold around 15% of the sample.

The source material was skin, sampled at week 0. The chain uses TRBV7-9 and TRBJ1-1, with the D segment identity uncertain. The TCR was taken from a human donor with alopecia areata. The DNA sequence follows: TGTGCCAGCAGGTTAGTCCACACTGAAGCTTTCTTT. It encodes CASRLVHTEAFF.